The clone carrying this TCR beta chain was seen a handful of times. What it binds is unknown. The sample comes from a study of OX40 agonist ivuxolimab in advanced cancers. The wider study: Partial responses were observed in three patients, of whom one had hepatocellular carcinoma and two had cutaneous melanoma. General study findings and limits: Individuals who were partial responders at 0.1-3.0 mg/kg had clonal expansion that ranked among the lowest.

V dropped 2 bases and J dropped 7 bases, with 9 bases sitting between them. CDR1 MDHEN and CDR2 SYDVKM come from the germline V gene. There are 13 residues in the CDR3. Data came from immunoSEQ multiplex PCR; TCRdb stores just in-frame clones and leaves some out. Altogether around 13,000 clones are present, roughly 84% being singletons, with the ten largest covering approximately 25%. This sequence was found in an adult with an advanced solid tumor such as melanoma, head and neck, liver or kidney cancer. Sequencing used CD4+ or CD8+ T cells sorted from blood, obtained in a trial of the OX40 agonist ivuxolimab. The V and J genes are TRBV28 and TRBJ2-1; D is possibly TRBD2 (5 bases). CDR3 sequence (DNA): TGTGCCAGCAGTTTAACAGCGGTAAATGAGCAGTTCTTC. Its translation is CASSLTAVNEQFF.